The 18 T cell receptor beta chains below all came from one sample that was sequenced in a study of T cells after yellow fever vaccination. Each CDR3 protein is one row after TCRdb ran MiXCR on the 5' RACE reads. The sample gives about 58,000 distinct CDR3 sequences, approximately 6.1% of which show up once; roughly 31% is in the top ten. This specimen was PBMCs, either bulk or a sorted T-cell subset (CD4+, CD8+, memory, or dextramer-sorted; not recorded which), taken on the day of the yellow fever booster vaccination. These receptors originate from a man in his late teens or twenties who received the YFV17D yellow fever vaccine.

The table lists this clonotype with a few counts. V usage is TRBV4-1 and J usage is TRBJ2-5; D is ambiguous. Germline V gene sequence: CDR1 MGHRA, CDR2 YSYEKL. Between the trimmed V and J ends, which lost 1 base and 6 bases, there was a span of 15 bases. This CDR3 comprises 15 residues. CDR3 region: CASSQGYGVWKTQYF. The CDR3, as DNA: TGCGCCAGCAGCCAAGGATATGGGGTTTGGAAGACCCAGTACTTC.

This clonotype has at least ten counts. The chain joins TRBV4-3 to TRBJ2-3; 13 bases line up with TRBD2. Germline V gene sequence: CDR1 LGHNA, CDR2 YSLEER. The V gene end was trimmed by 1 base and the J gene end by 6 bases; junction bases not matched to a gene: 4. The CDR3 covers 16 residues. CDR3 in amino acids: CASSQGTSGGADTQYF. CDR3 coding DNA: TGCGCCAGCAGCCAAGGCACTAGCGGGGGGGCCGATACGCAGTATTTT.

Many counts were recorded for this clonotype. The gene calls are TRBV7-6 and TRBJ2-1; possibly TRBD1 or TRBD2 for D (6 bases each). V was shortened by 2 bases and J by 0 bases, with 8 bases between the two germline ends. The CDR3 totals 15 residues. The germline V gene has CDR1 SGHVS and CDR2 FNYEAQ. CDR3 sequence (DNA): TGTGCCAGCAGCTTATCGGGGGCCTCCTACAATGAGCAGTTCTTC. This gives the protein CASSLSGASYNEQFF.

This clonotype was observed at least ten times. The chain is built from TRBV7-9 and TRBJ2-3; tentative D call: TRBD1 (6 bases). Germline V lookup: CDR1 SEHNR, CDR2 FQNEAQ (reference sequence). This CDR3 has 15 residues. Trimming took off 4 bases at V and 1 base at J, with 12 bases between the two ends. CDR3: CASSSPGVGTDTQYF. CDR3 sequence (DNA): TGTGCCAGCAGCTCCCCAGGGGTGGGCACAGATACGCAGTATTTT.

The table lists this clonotype with a few counts. The gene calls are TRBV7-2 and TRBJ2-7, with a possible D match to TRBD1 (6 bases). The CDR3 extends over 13 amino acids. V lost 5 bases and J lost 3, with 11 bases in between. Germline V lookup: CDR1 SGHTA, CDR2 FQGNSA. As DNA, the CDR3 is TGTGCCAGCAGCCCTACGACAGGCTACGAGCAGTACGTC. This translates into CASSPTTGYEQYV.

As for this clonotype: This clone may be a read error of a much larger clone one base away. Here the CDR3 DNA reads TGCGCCAGCAGCCAAATCGACAGGAACACTGAAGCTTCCTTT. This gives the protein CASSQIDRNTEASF. V usage is TRBV4-1 and J usage is TRBJ1-1; TRBD1 is a possible D gene (6 bases). The CDR3 length is 14 residues. The germline CDR1 and CDR2 sequences are MGHRA and YSYEKL.

This clonotype was counted at least ten times. The gene calls are TRBV6-5 and TRBJ2-7; 12 bases are a match to TRBD2. This CDR3 has 13 amino acids. V lost 4 bases and J lost 8; bases outside the gene matches: 3. Germline-derived CDR1 and CDR2 are MNHEY and SVGAGI. This CDR3 is CASSSSGGAKQYF. The CDR3 bases are TGTGCCAGCAGTTCTAGCGGGGGGGCAAAGCAGTACTTC.

This clonotype has just a few counts. CDR3 in amino acids: CASSQDSGISYEQYF. CDR3 sequence (DNA): TGCGCCAGCAGCCAAGATTCGGGGATCTCCTACGAGCAGTACTTC. V gene TRBV4-1 combines with J gene TRBJ2-7; the D gene is possibly TRBD2 (5 bases). Germline-derived CDR1 and CDR2 are MGHRA and YSYEKL. The CDR3 loop spans 15 amino acids. The V gene lost 0 bases and the J gene lost 0 bases, with 9 bases spanning the gap.

This clonotype was counted between two and nine times. Here the CDR3 DNA reads TGTGCCAGCAGTTACTCCCCTGGAGGGGGAGGCACCGGGGAGCTGTTTTTT. Translating gives CASSYSPGGGGTGELFF. V usage is TRBV6-5 and J usage is TRBJ2-2, with D tentatively TRBD1 or TRBD2 (6 bases each). The V gene's germline CDR1 is MNHEY and CDR2 SVGAGI. V gave up 0 bases and J gave up 4 bases, with 15 bases separating them. The CDR3 contains 17 residues.

The chain joins TRBV9 to TRBJ2-1, with TRBD2 as a possible D gene (6 bases). V lost 3 bases, J lost 8 bases, and 12 bases lay in between. Germline V lookup: CDR1 SGDLS, CDR2 YYNGEE. The CDR3 consists of 13 residues. The CDR3 nucleotides are TGTGCCAGCAGCGCCGACCCGGGGGATGAGCAGTTCTTC. Protein: CASSADPGDEQFF.

The chain links TRBV6-2 or TRBV6-3 to TRBJ2-2; tentatively, D is TRBD1 or TRBD2 (5 bases each). Germline values: CDR1 MNHEY, CDR2 SVGEGT. The V gene lost 5 bases and the J gene lost 2 bases, with 12 bases spanning the gap. The CDR3 length is 15 residues. The CDR3 sequence is CASSGGPTNTGELFF. The CDR3 coding sequence is TGTGCCAGCAGTGGGGGACCTACTAACACCGGGGAGCTGTTTTTT.

The genes are TRBV29-1 and TRBJ2-2; possible D gene TRBD1, 6 bases. The V end was cut by 2 bases, the J end by 0 bases, with 10 bases between. The CDR3 has 15 amino acids. The germline V gene has CDR1 SQVTM and CDR2 ANQGSEA. The CDR3 nucleotides read TGCAGCGTTGAATGGACAGACGCGAACACCGGGGAGCTGTTTTTT. This encodes CSVEWTDANTGELFF.

This clonotype was detected ten times or more. This chain uses TRBV5-1 with TRBJ2-1; 7 nucleotides match TRBD1. Trimming cost V 3 bases and J 6 bases; bases outside gene matches: 9. The CDR3 covers 15 residues. CDR1 and CDR2 (germline): SGHRS, YFSETQ. This CDR3 is CASSSGGGTPNEQFF. CDR3 in DNA: TGCGCCAGCAGCTCAGGGGGTGGGACACCCAATGAGCAGTTCTTC.

In its sample, this clonotype was seen a few times. The chain couples TRBV7-2 to TRBJ1-1; a weak D match, TRBD1 (5 bases). V shed 5 bases and J shed 10 bases, with 17 bases lying between them. This CDR3 spans 13 amino acids. Germline CDR1 is SGHTA and CDR2 is FQGNSA. This CDR3 is CASSPRTGLGAFF. The CDR3 DNA is TGTGCCAGCAGCCCCCGGACGGGACTAGGAGCTTTCTTT.

This clonotype came up a few times. This chain links TRBV7-2 with TRBJ2-1; D not certain. This CDR3 is built from 13 residues. Trimming took off 5 bases at V and 2 bases at J, with 7 bases between the two ends. In germline, CDR1 is SGHTA, CDR2 FQGNSA. The DNA of the CDR3 is TGTGCCAGCAGCGTATCTGCCTACAATGAGCAGTTCTTC. It yields the protein CASSVSAYNEQFF.

This rearrangement joins TRBV28 to TRBJ1-1; no reliable D call. The length of the CDR3 is 10 residues. The V end lost 7 bases, the J end lost 0 bases, and 0 bases lay between the germline ends. Germline-derived CDR1 and CDR2 are MDHEN and SYDVKM. The CDR3 DNA sequence: TGTGCCAGCATGAACACTGAAGCTTTCTTT. Protein product: CASMNTEAFF.

This clonotype was observed many times. This chain joins TRBV3-1 and TRBJ2-2, with D uncertain. Trimming took off 6 bases at V and 1 base at J, with 12 bases between the two ends. CDR1 LGHDT and CDR2 YNNKEL come from the germline V gene (reference sequence). The length of the CDR3 is 15 residues. The CDR3: CASRNWSGNTGELFF. The CDR3 DNA reads as TGTGCCAGCAGAAACTGGTCGGGGAACACCGGGGAGCTGTTTTTT.

This clonotype appeared many times. CDR3 nucleotides: TGTGCCAGCAGTTACTCGACCGGTGGCTACGAGCAGTACGTC. Amino acids: CASSYSTGGYEQYV. The chain has TRBV6-6 and TRBJ2-7, with unresolved D. V gave up 0 bases and J gave up 3 bases, with 9 bases separating them. Germline V gene lookup returns CDR1 MNHNY and CDR2 SVGAGI (reference sequence). The CDR3 contains 14 residues.